A single sample is the source of the 26 T cell receptor beta chains below, sequenced in a study of tissue T cells after allogeneic stem cell transplantation (dated by TCRdb to the early 2020s). The library was obtained by the immunoSEQ multiplex PCR assay. The immuneACCESS repertoire file appears here via TCRdb, limited to in-frame rearrangements. These files lack a portion of the clones; in checked studies, under half of the deficit traces to unresolved V genes, and the cause of the others is not known. Present in this sample are tens of thousands of clones, 55% to 80% of which were seen just once. 0.6% to 0.85% of the sample comes from the top ten. The sequenced material came from spleen. Receptor source: a female BALB/c mouse in good health. For this strain, the MHC haplotype is H2-d.

For this clone: Mouse names are used for the genes. The CDR3 is cut off 1 residue early in the read; its end comes from the germline J gene. This rearrangement joins TRBV19 to TRBJ1-1; D call uncertain. This CDR3 contains 13 residues. V gave up 2 bases and J gave up 1 base, with 6 bases separating them. Germline CDR1 and CDR2: FNHDT and SITEND (reference sequence). The part of the CDR3 DNA that was read is TGTGCCAGCAGTATTCCCCGGAACACAGAAGTCTTC. Amino acids: CASSIPRNTEVF. Given in full, the CDR3 is CASSIPRNTEVFF.

Comment on this clone: Germline and genes: mouse. The read terminates 1 residue ahead of where the CDR3 ends, so the germline J gene completes it. This chain joins TRBV29 and TRBJ1-3; D call uncertain. Between the trimmed V and J ends, which lost 3 bases and 0 bases, there was a span of 6 bases. Germline V gives CDR1 MSHET, CDR2 SYDVDS. There are 14 residues in the CDR3. This chain's CDR3 is CASSFDTSGNTLYF. CDR3 DNA (partial): TGTGCTAGCAGTTTTGACACTTCTGGAAATACGCTCTAT.

Comments on this clone: Mouse gene names and germline throughout. The read gets to within 1 residue of the CDR3 end, and the germline J gene fills in the rest. V and J are TRBV19 and TRBJ2-1; the match to TRBD2 covers 8 bases. The CDR3 is 15 residues long. The germline CDR1 and CDR2 sequences are FNHDT and SITEND (reference sequence). Trimming took 2 bases from V and 5 from J; bases not matched to a gene: 6. The CDR3 sequence is CASSIRLGRDAEQFF. The part of the CDR3 DNA that was read is TGTGCCAGCAGTATCAGACTGGGGAGGGATGCTGAGCAGTTC.

The sample holds one count of this clone. Gene names and germline match the mouse. The read falls 1 residue short of the CDR3 end, and the missing part is taken from the germline J gene. The chain couples TRBV13-1 to TRBJ2-1, with 10 bases fitting TRBD1. Germline-derived CDR1 and CDR2 are NSHNY and SYGAGN. Germline trimming cut 2 bases from V and 5 bases from J; bases unmatched to any gene: 7. CDR3 length: 16 amino acids. CDR3 amino acids: CASSDRDRGRDAEQFF. The part of the CDR3 DNA that was read is TGTGCCAGCAGTGACCGCGACAGGGGGCGCGATGCTGAGCAGTTC.

This clone turned up a few times. Each gene name is a mouse one. The read stops 1 residue short of the end of the CDR3; the missing end is completed from the germline J gene. The rearrangement uses TRBV19 and TRBJ1-3; D call uncertain. The CDR3 has 12 residues. From germline, CDR1 is FNHDT and CDR2 SITEND (reference sequence). The V end was cut by 0 bases, the J end by 3 bases, with 1 base between. CDR3 sequence reads: CASSIGGNTLYF. The CDR3 bases that were read are TGTGCCAGCAGTATAGGTGGAAATACGCTCTAT.

As to this clone: The listed genes are named as in mouse. The read ends 1 residue shy of where the CDR3 ends; the end is completed using the germline J gene. The V gene is TRBV19, the J gene TRBJ1-6; TRBD1 matches at 7 bases. TRBJ1-6 is an ORF for which the function is uncertain. Trimming at V came to 6 bases and at J to 5 bases, leaving 5 bases not matched to a gene. The CDR3 spans 14 residues. In germline, CDR1 is FNHDT, CDR2 SITEND (reference sequence). The covered CDR3 bases are TGTGCCAGCACGGCAGGGGGGGATAATTCGCCCCTCTAC. Translation gives CASTAGGDNSPLY. The full CDR3 is CASTAGGDNSPLYF.

On this clone: The genes and germline here are from mouse. The read gets to within 1 residue of the CDR3 end, and the germline J gene fills in the rest. The chain recombines TRBV2 with TRBJ1-1; D unresolved. V shed 1 base and J shed 6 bases, with 9 bases lying between them. Germline V gives CDR1 LGHNA, CDR2 YSYQKL. This CDR3 region has 13 residues. CDR3: CASSQGSYAEVFF. The part of the CDR3 DNA that was read is TGTGCCAGCAGCCAAGGGTCCTACGCAGAAGTCTTC.

To note about this clone: Genes and germline come from the mouse. The read finishes 1 residue shy of the CDR3 end, and the germline J gene is used to complete it. J is TRBJ1-5 and V is TRBV13-2; the match to TRBD1 covers 9 bases. V dropped 2 bases and J dropped 6; count of bases not matched to a gene: 3. The CDR3 is 14 residues long. In germline, CDR1 is NNHNN, CDR2 SYGAGS (reference sequence). CDR3 in amino acids: CASGETGGVQAPLF. The covered CDR3 bases are TGTGCCAGCGGTGAGACAGGGGGTGTCCAGGCTCCGCTT.

This clone was counted a few times. The germline and genes are mouse ones. CDR3 in amino acids: CASRTGPETLYF. The CDR3 DNA, read in part, is TGTGCCAGCAGGACAGGGCCAGAAACGCTGTAT. The V gene is TRBV24, the J gene TRBJ2-3; 7 bases match TRBD1. The CDR3 goes on 1 residue after the read ends, and that part is filled in from the germline J gene. CDR1 is KGHTA, CDR2 FRNEEI, per germline. Unmatched junction bases numbered 1, after V lost 6 bases and J lost 4 bases. There are 12 residues in the CDR3.

A note on this clone: Gene names and germline match the mouse. CDR3 DNA (partial): TGTGCCAGCAGTCTCAGGGGCGCAAACACCGGGCAGCTCTAC. It specifies CASSLRGANTGQLY. The whole CDR3 protein is CASSLRGANTGQLYF. The rearrangement uses TRBV14 and TRBJ2-2, with TRBD1 as a possible D gene (6 bases). From the germline J gene comes the end of the CDR3, since the read stops 1 residue before it. The CDR3 length is 15 residues. The germline CDR1 and CDR2 sequences are SGHDT and FRDEAV. Trimming pared 4 bases from V and 0 bases from J, leaving 10 bases between.

As for this clone: Mouse gene names and germline throughout. The read ends 1 residue shy of where the CDR3 ends; the end is completed using the germline J gene. V and J are TRBV13-2 and TRBJ2-4; 7 bases align to TRBD2. The junction had 3 bases not matched to a gene; V was cut back by 1 base and J by 1 base. Germline V CDR1 and CDR2: NNHNN, SYGAGS (reference sequence). This CDR3 spans 15 amino acids. The CDR3 protein is CASGDWGVGQNTLYF. Partial CDR3 DNA: TGTGCCAGCGGTGATTGGGGGGTAGGTCAAAACACCTTGTAC.

This clone was observed a handful of times. Mouse germline and gene names are used. Read coverage stops 1 residue before the CDR3 terminus; the germline J gene supplies the remainder. The rearrangement links TRBV13-3 to TRBJ2-7; 12 positions match TRBD2. The CDR3 totals 16 residues. Germline trimming cut 4 bases from V and 6 bases from J; bases unmatched to any gene: 11. Germline V gives CDR1 NNHDY, CDR2 SYVADS. The sequenced CDR3 bases are TGTGCCAGCAGTTCTATGACTGGGGGGGCGCGAGGTGAACAGTAC. This translates into CASSSMTGGARGEQY. The CDR3 in its entirety is CASSSMTGGARGEQYF.

On this clone: The genes are named according to mouse. The read ends 1 residue before the CDR3 terminus; that terminus is restored from the germline J gene. V usage is TRBV5 and J usage is TRBJ1-1; a possible D gene is TRBD1 (6 bases). Germline-derived CDR1 and CDR2 are LGHNA and YNLKQL (reference sequence). Trimming cost V 0 bases and J 3 bases, with 11 bases left between them. The CDR3 has 15 residues. CDR3 DNA (partial): TGTGCCAGCAGCCAAGATCCCAGGGGAGACACAGAAGTCTTC. Its protein product is CASSQDPRGDTEVF. The whole CDR3 sequence reads CASSQDPRGDTEVFF.

This clone was observed a few times. Gene names follow the mouse nomenclature. With the read ending 1 residue before the CDR3 end, the germline J gene is used to fill in that end. The V and J genes are TRBV31 and TRBJ1-4; no definite D call. The V end was cut by 0 bases, the J end by 4 bases, with 6 bases between. The CDR3 covers 13 residues. The germline gives CDR1 GKSSPN, CDR2 SITVG. Incomplete CDR3 DNA: TGTGCCTGGAGTCTAGACAACAACGAAAGATTATTT. This encodes CAWSLDNNERLF. The whole CDR3 region reads CAWSLDNNERLFF.

This clone showed up just once. Genes and germline are mouse. The CDR3 is cut off 1 residue early in the read; its end comes from the germline J gene. The chain recombines TRBV13-2 with TRBJ1-1; D remains ambiguous. The CDR3 runs 12 residues. The germline gives CDR1 NNHNN, CDR2 SYGAGS (reference sequence). V was cut by 4 bases and J by 0 bases, with 4 bases left in between. The CDR3 protein is CASGLSNTEVFF. The sequenced CDR3 bases are TGTGCCAGCGGTCTATCAAACACAGAAGTCTTC.

Note on this clone: Each gene name is a mouse one. The read is 1 residue too short to cover the CDR3 end, so that end is filled in from the germline J gene. The gene calls are TRBV2 and TRBJ2-1, with 7 bases that match TRBD2. The V segment lost 2 bases and the J segment 5 bases; nucleotides outside the gene matches: 3. Germline V gives CDR1 LGHNA, CDR2 YSYQKL. CDR3 length equals 14 residues. This chain's CDR3 is CASSQWGVDAEQFF. The sequenced part of the CDR3 DNA is TGTGCCAGCAGCCAATGGGGGGTTGATGCTGAGCAGTTC.

On this clone itself: The gene names given are mouse names. The sequenced fragment ends 1 residue before the CDR3 boundary, so the rest is inferred from the germline J gene. The chain is built from TRBV2 and TRBJ1-2, with no clear D. Trimming removed 0 bases at V and 6 bases at J, with 5 bases between. Germline CDR1 is LGHNA and CDR2 is YSYQKL. CDR3 size: 12 residues. The CDR3 is CASSQDMADYTF. The sequenced CDR3 bases are TGTGCCAGCAGCCAAGACATGGCCGACTACACC.

Notes on this clone: Germline and genes: mouse. The sequenced fragment ends 1 residue before the CDR3 boundary, so the rest is inferred from the germline J gene. This sequence joins TRBV1 and TRBJ2-7, with 11 nucleotides matching TRBD2. Germline assignment: CDR1 NSQYPW and CDR2 LRSPGD (reference sequence). This CDR3 is 12 amino acids long. The V and J ends lost 7 bases and 7 bases, in that order; junction bases with no gene match: 3. The CDR3 DNA, read in part, is TGCACCTGCATAGACTGGGGGGGAGAACAGTAC. Its protein is CTCIDWGGEQY. The full CDR3 sequence reads CTCIDWGGEQYF.

As to this clone: Gene names are the mouse ones. The CDR3 end is not reached by the read, which stops 1 residue before it; the germline J gene fills it in. This chain links TRBV19 with TRBJ2-3, with unresolved D. Germline V gene lookup returns CDR1 FNHDT and CDR2 SITEND (reference sequence). CDR3 length: 14 residues. V was cut by 0 bases and J by 0 bases, with 5 bases left in between. The CDR3 sequence: CASSIGRSAETLYF. CDR3 DNA (partial): TGTGCCAGCAGTATAGGCAGGAGTGCAGAAACGCTGTAT.

Note on this clone: Gene names denote mouse genes. Sequencing ends 1 residue short of the CDR3 end; the germline J gene provides the rest. V usage is TRBV15 and J usage is TRBJ2-5, with 7 bases matching TRBD1. The ends lost 6 bases at V and 1 base at J; junction bases unmatched: 4. In germline, CDR1 is SGHND, CDR2 FRSKSL. This CDR3 spans 14 amino acids. Incomplete CDR3 DNA: TGTGCCAGCAGCCCTGGACAGGACCAAGACACCCAGTAC. Its protein is CASSPGQDQDTQY. The whole CDR3 protein reads CASSPGQDQDTQYF.

Concerning this clone itself: The gene names given are mouse names. Read sequence stops 1 residue before the CDR3 end, and the germline J gene provides the missing end. This rearrangement joins TRBV3 to TRBJ1-5; the D gene is possibly TRBD1 (6 bases). The CDR3 contains 15 residues. The V end was cut by 4 bases, the J end by 0 bases, with 10 bases between. The germline V gene has CDR1 SNHLY and CDR2 FYNGKV (reference sequence). CDR3 loop: CASSSRDINNQAPLF. Partial CDR3 DNA: TGTGCCAGCAGCTCCCGGGACATTAACAACCAGGCTCCGCTT.

Points on this clone: Genes and germline are mouse. The DNA ends 1 residue before the CDR3 does, and the rest of the CDR3 is filled in from the germline J gene. V gene TRBV13-2 combines with J gene TRBJ2-4, with D hard to call. Trimming removed 0 bases at V and 5 bases at J, with 7 bases between. This CDR3 contains 13 residues. Germline V gene data show CDR1 as NNHNN and CDR2 as SYGAGS (reference sequence). CDR3 amino acids: CASGDAQRNTLYF. Incomplete CDR3 DNA: TGTGCCAGCGGTGATGCACAGAGAAACACCTTGTAC.

This clone came up a few times. Gene and germline names: mouse. The read halts 1 residue ahead of the CDR3 end, with the missing end drawn from the germline J gene. This chain joins TRBV13-2 and TRBJ2-2; a possible D gene is TRBD1 (5 bases). V was clipped by 6 bases and J by 5 bases, with 5 bases between them. CDR3 length: 11 residues. Germline lookup yields CDR1 NNHNN and CDR2 SYGAGS (reference sequence). CDR3 residues: CASEGTGQLYF. The CDR3 bases that were read are TGTGCCAGCGAGGGGACCGGGCAGCTCTAC.

This clone was seen a single time. Relative to the germline gene, one junction end is altered; a read error may explain this. Genes and germline are mouse. Coverage ceases 1 residue before the CDR3 finishes, and the germline J gene fills in the end. The chain recombines TRBV13-2 with TRBJ2-1; maybe TRBD1 (6 bases). The germline V gene encodes CDR1 NNHNN and CDR2 SYGAGS (reference sequence). This CDR3 is 13 amino acids long. CDR3 in amino acids: CAGGDNNYAEQFF. CDR3 DNA, as far as it was read: TGTGCCGGCGGGGACAATAACTATGCTGAGCAGTTC.

For this clone: Any gene name here is a mouse gene name. Read coverage stops 1 residue before the CDR3 terminus; the germline J gene supplies the remainder. This chain joins TRBV1 and TRBJ2-1; tentatively, D is TRBD1 (7 bases). Germline CDR1 reads NSQYPW; CDR2 reads LRSPGD (reference sequence). This CDR3 is built from 16 residues. V was pared by 2 bases and J by 1 base, with 12 bases between. This CDR3 reads CTCSASSGGNYAEQFF. The part of the CDR3 DNA that was read is TGCACCTGCAGTGCATCCTCAGGGGGGAACTATGCTGAGCAGTTC.

This clone came up a few times. Mouse gene names and germline throughout. The read ends 1 residue shy of where the CDR3 ends; the end is completed using the germline J gene. The chain has TRBV19 and TRBJ2-7, with D maybe TRBD1 (6 bases). Trimming took 6 bases from V and 3 from J, leaving 19 bases between them. CDR3 length equals 15 residues. Per the germline V gene, CDR1 is FNHDT and CDR2 is SITEND (reference sequence). The sequenced part of the CDR3 DNA is TGTGCCAGCACCTCCCTCCGGGACAAGAACTATGAACAGTAC. Protein sequence: CASTSLRDKNYEQY. In full, the CDR3 reads CASTSLRDKNYEQYF. Filled out from reference TRBV19 and TRBJ2-7, the complete variable domain reads GGIITQTPKFLIGQEGQKLTLKCQQNFNHDTMYWYRQDSGKGLRLIYYSITENDLQKGDLSEGYDASREKKSSFSLTVTSAQKNEMAVFLCASTSLRDKNYEQYFGPGTRLTVL.